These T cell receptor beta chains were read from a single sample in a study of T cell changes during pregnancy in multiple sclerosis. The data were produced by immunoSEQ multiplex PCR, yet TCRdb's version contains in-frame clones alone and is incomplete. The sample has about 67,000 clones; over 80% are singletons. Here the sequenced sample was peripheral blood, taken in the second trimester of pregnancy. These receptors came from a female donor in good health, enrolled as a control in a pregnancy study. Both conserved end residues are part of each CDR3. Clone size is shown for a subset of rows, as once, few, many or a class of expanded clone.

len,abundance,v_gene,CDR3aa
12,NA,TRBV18,CASSRDSYEQYF
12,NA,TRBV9,CASSVEQETQYF
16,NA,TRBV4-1,CASSQSRDNSGNTIYF
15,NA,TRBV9,CASSVTSGGANEQFF
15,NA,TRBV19,CASSIQGALKETQYF
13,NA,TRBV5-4,CASKEGNADTQYF
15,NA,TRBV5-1,CASSLGAGGGYEQYF
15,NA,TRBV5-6,CASSPRDRGRETQYF
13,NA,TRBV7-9,CASSLTGATEAFF
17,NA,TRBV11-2,CASSLARQGSGANVLTF
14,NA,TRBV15,CATSRSAEYTEAFF
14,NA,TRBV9,CASSTGIRNTEAFF
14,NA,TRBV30,CAFTGTSIYNEQFF
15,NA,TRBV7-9,CASSWGLARADTQYF
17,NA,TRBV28,CASSLRGGSGLYNEQFF
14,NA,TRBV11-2,CASGRGTQPYEQYF
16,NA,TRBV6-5,CASSYSYGRGTGELFF
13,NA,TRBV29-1,CSAVGGAKNIQYF
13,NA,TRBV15,CATSSRTGYGYTF
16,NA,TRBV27,CASSATGADWTGELFF
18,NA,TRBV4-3,CASSQGWGGGGFRSEAFF
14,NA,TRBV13,CASSPRQGDYGYTF
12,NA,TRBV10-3,CAIGLAEETQYF
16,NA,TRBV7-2,CASSLRGGGTNEKLFF
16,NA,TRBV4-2,CASSQDPVTGVQPQHF
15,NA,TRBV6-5,CASSYNRDRAYEQYF
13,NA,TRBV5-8,CASSRGTTDTQYF
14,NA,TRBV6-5,CASSPGTGKYEQYF
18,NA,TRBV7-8,CASSPGLAVKRRYNEQFF
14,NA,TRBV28,CASSLIPGIGELFF
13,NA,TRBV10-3,CAISGTENEKLFF
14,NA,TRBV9,CASSVGVSTDTQYF
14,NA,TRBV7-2,CASSSREAGETQYF
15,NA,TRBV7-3,CASSSGTLGGYEQYF
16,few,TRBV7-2,CASVYHPSGSYIEQFF
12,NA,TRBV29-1,CSAADRRGGYTF
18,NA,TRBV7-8,CASTGLAGGPSSGNEQFF
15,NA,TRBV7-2,CASSLAASGYNEQFF
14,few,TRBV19,CAIGGQGAGTSKFF
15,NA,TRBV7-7,CASSPTSGRIGELFF